The rows below give T cell receptor beta chains drawn from one sample of a study of blood T cell repertoires in COVID-19. Method: immunoSEQ multiplex PCR; TCRdb's copy keeps in-frame clones and lacks some. The sample includes about 170,000 clones, around 82% of them seen just once. The sequenced sample was peripheral blood. Source of these receptors: a human donor with acute or convalescent COVID-19. The donor label of this sample is uncertain. The CDR3 runs from the conserved cysteine through the conserved F or W. D genes are given only for firm matches. The size of a clone is reported for some rows only, either as once, few or many, or as a class for expanded clones.

clone_size,j_call,v_call,cdr3_length,d_call,cdr3_nt,cdr3_aa
-,TRBJ2-1,TRBV19,15,TRBD2,TGTGCCAGTAGTCCCCGTTGGGGCGGGGGGAATGAGCAGTTCTTC,CASSPRWGGGNEQFF
-,TRBJ1-1,TRBV19,14,-,TGTGCCAGTAGTATAACAGGCGGGAACACTGAAGCTTTCTTT,CASSITGGNTEAFF
-,TRBJ1-2,TRBV9,15,-,TGTGCCAGCAGCGTAGGGAGGGCTGTCAACTATGGCTACACCTTC,CASSVGRAVNYGYTF
-,TRBJ1-1,TRBV7-9,13,TRBD1,TGTGCCAGCAGCCGGGCAGGGGGCACTGAAGCTTTCTTT,CASSRAGGTEAFF
-,TRBJ2-1,TRBV18,15,TRBD2,TGTGCCAGCTCACCCGCGGGAGGGTCCGTTGGTGAGCAGTTCTTC,CASSPAGGSVGEQFF
-,TRBJ1-1,TRBV28,14,TRBD1,TGTGCCAGCAGCGGGACAGGCCCGAGGACTGAAGCTTTCTTT,CASSGTGPRTEAFF
-,TRBJ2-1,TRBV3-1/TRBV3-2,16,TRBD1,TGTGCCAGCAGCCGAAATCCAGGGGGTACCTACAATGAGCAGTTCTTC,CASSRNPGGTYNEQFF
few,TRBJ1-6,TRBV7-9,13,-,TGTGCCAGCAGCCTCGGAGTGAATTCACCCCTCCACTTT,CASSLGVNSPLHF
-,TRBJ2-7,TRBV7-2,15,TRBD2,TGTGCCAGCAGCTCTAGCGGAAGTAGCTCCTACGAGCAGTACTTC,CASSSSGSSSYEQYF
-,TRBJ2-3,TRBV7-3,14,TRBD2,TGTGCCAGCAGCTTAGGAACTAGCGCAGATACGCAGTATTTT,CASSLGTSADTQYF
-,TRBJ2-5,TRBV6-5,14,-,TGTGCCGGAACCCGGAGGGGGGGGCAAGAGACCCAGTACTTC,CAGTRRGGQETQYF
few,TRBJ1-5,TRBV28,15,-,TGTGCCAGCAGCCAAGGGGGGGGCGCGACTCAGCCCCAGCATTTT,CASSQGGGATQPQHF
-,TRBJ2-1,TRBV19,20,-,TGTGCTACCACGCCCACACCCCTAGCGTGGAACTCGAACCGTAACAATGAGCAGTTCTTC,CATTPTPLAWNSNRNNEQFF
-,TRBJ1-2,TRBV4-1,15,-,TGCGCCAGCAGCCAAGATCCTCGGGGGGGTTATGGCTACACCTTC,CASSQDPRGGYGYTF
few,TRBJ1-2,TRBV29-1,11,TRBD1,TGCAGCGGCCACAGGGGCGATGGCTACACCTTC,CSGHRGDGYTF
-,TRBJ2-1,TRBV5-4,12,-,TGTGCCAGCAGCTTGGCGACTACAGAGCAGTTCTTC,CASSLATTEQFF
-,TRBJ2-7,TRBV18,15,TRBD1,TGTGCCAGCTCACTTCCGGGACAGGCGTCCTACGAGCAGTACTTC,CASSLPGQASYEQYF
-,TRBJ2-1,TRBV27,14,-,TGTGCCAGCAGTTTCCCTGACAGAAACAATGAGCAGTTCTTC,CASSFPDRNNEQFF
-,TRBJ2-1,TRBV12-3/TRBV12-4,12,TRBD1,TGTGCCAGCAGTTTAAGGGACAGGGGGCAGTTCTTC,CASSLRDRGQFF
-,TRBJ2-1,TRBV7-3,15,-,TGTGCCAGCAGCTTAAACGGGGATACCTACAATGAGCAGTTCTTC,CASSLNGDTYNEQFF
-,TRBJ2-1,TRBV9,15,TRBD2,TGTGCCAGCAGCCCCAGCGGGGGGGGTTACAATGAGCAGTTCTTC,CASSPSGGGYNEQFF
-,TRBJ1-2,TRBV30,14,TRBD1,TGTGCCTGGAGGGACACAGGGGGACCCTATGGCTACACCTTC,CAWRDTGGPYGYTF
-,TRBJ2-1,TRBV30,11,-,TGTGCCTGGAGTCCGGCAGCGGCCACGTTCTTC,CAWSPAAATFF
-,TRBJ2-1,TRBV28,15,TRBD2,TGTGCCAGCAGTAGACTAGCGGGAGGAGACAATGAGCAGTTCTTC,CASSRLAGGDNEQFF
-,TRBJ2-5,TRBV12-3/TRBV12-4,11,-,TGTGCCAGCAGTGCCGGAGAGACCCAGTACTTC,CASSAGETQYF
-,TRBJ2-3,TRBV7-2,16,TRBD2,TGTGCCAGCAGCTCCGGGACTAGCGGGAGCCCAGATACGCAGTATTTT,CASSSGTSGSPDTQYF
once,TRBJ2-7,TRBV9,17,-,TGTGCCAGCAGCGTAGCCCCTGGCCTTGCCACCCTCCTCGAGCAGTACTTC,CASSVAPGLATLLEQYF
-,TRBJ1-4,TRBV28,13,-,TGTGCCAGCACGGAGCAGGGGAATGAAAAACTGTTTTTT,CASTEQGNEKLFF
-,TRBJ1-4,TRBV14,17,TRBD1,TGTGCCAGCAGCCAAGACTTGGCAGGGGGCGCCCCGGAAAAACTGTTTTTT,CASSQDLAGGAPEKLFF
-,TRBJ1-2,TRBV30,14,-,TGTGCCTGGTTCTCAGTCAGGGGTAGCTATGGCTACACCTTC,CAWFSVRGSYGYTF
-,TRBJ2-1,TRBV7-2,16,TRBD2,TGTGCCAGCAGCTGGGGGGGAGCGGGAGGGGAGAATGAGCAGTTCTTC,CASSWGGAGGENEQFF
-,TRBJ1-2,TRBV28,12,-,TGTGCCAGCAGCCAACAGGGTCGTGGCTACACCTTC,CASSQQGRGYTF
many,TRBJ2-1,TRBV3-1/TRBV3-2,16,TRBD2,TGTGCCAGCAGCCACCGAATAGGGCTAGCGGGGAATGAGCAGTTCTTC,CASSHRIGLAGNEQFF
-,TRBJ1-6,TRBV11-2,15,-,TGTGCCAGCAGCACCGTGACAGGCGTAGAGTCACCCCTCCACTTT,CASSTVTGVESPLHF
few,TRBJ2-7,TRBV6-5,15,-,TGTGCCAGCAGCCCCGGGGGACTTGGGTCCTACGAGCAGTACTTC,CASSPGGLGSYEQYF
-,TRBJ1-4,TRBV4-2,15,TRBD1,TGTGCCAGCAGCCAGCTACAGGGGGTAAATGAAAAACTGTTTTTT,CASSQLQGVNEKLFF
few,TRBJ1-6,TRBV30,14,-,TGTGCCTCCCCAGGGAGGGGCGAACATTCACCCCTCCACTTT,CASPGRGEHSPLHF